These T cell receptor beta chains were read from a single sample in a study of T cell repertoires in cytomegalovirus infection. Each CDR3 protein gets one entry after TCRdb re-called the reads with MiXCR. Among hundreds of thousands of distinct CDR3 sequences, 6.5% were seen once, and the ten largest hold 5.5% to 6.5%. Sequenced: PBMCs. The receptors were sampled from a human donor in good health (CMV status not recorded). Some clones in this sample may be carry-over from other donors' samples. Each CDR3 is given without its conserved first and last residue.

J gene: TRBJ1-2
V gene: TRBV29-1
CDR3 protein: SVEGAGGNYGYT

J gene: TRBJ2-1
V gene: TRBV7-6
CDR3 protein: ASSSMSGEVYNEQF

J gene: TRBJ2-3
V gene: TRBV14
CDR3 protein: ASSQDASSRTQY

J gene: TRBJ2-1
V gene: TRBV14
CDR3 protein: ASSQDLLGNLYNEQF

J gene: TRBJ2-7
V gene: TRBV9
CDR3 protein: ASSPREGWVNEQY

J gene: TRBJ1-4
V gene: TRBV6-1
CDR3 protein: ASSPLWAEKLF

J gene: TRBJ2-1
V gene: TRBV28
CDR3 protein: ASFRTGGSYNEQF

J gene: TRBJ2-3
V gene: TRBV12-3/TRBV12-4
CDR3 protein: ASSPPLAGGPADTQY

J gene: TRBJ2-7
V gene: TRBV5-1
CDR3 protein: ASSLGLYSYEQY

J gene: TRBJ2-2
V gene: TRBV20-1
CDR3 protein: SARDRGEWGGFTGELF

J gene: TRBJ2-3
V gene: TRBV4-1
CDR3 protein: ASSLSPPADTQY

J gene: TRBJ2-3
V gene: TRBV2
CDR3 protein: ASSEESGGADTQY

J gene: TRBJ2-7
V gene: TRBV20-1
CDR3 protein: SASPPLRAVNEQY

J gene: TRBJ2-7
V gene: TRBV18
CDR3 protein: ASSEDRAGEQY

J gene: TRBJ2-7
V gene: TRBV4-3
CDR3 protein: ASSQLRESSYEQY

J gene: TRBJ1-3
V gene: TRBV15
CDR3 protein: ATSSIIGTGAGNTIY

J gene: TRBJ1-2
V gene: TRBV6-2/TRBV6-3
CDR3 protein: ASSPVDSGLHYGYT

J gene: TRBJ2-1
V gene: TRBV7-2
CDR3 protein: ASSLGTGINEQF

J gene: TRBJ2-5
V gene: TRBV28
CDR3 protein: ASSLGPTGDQETQY

J gene: TRBJ2-5
V gene: TRBV19
CDR3 protein: ASSINRDRGRETQY

J gene: TRBJ2-7
V gene: TRBV7-2
CDR3 protein: ASSLDRSYEQY

J gene: TRBJ1-2
V gene: TRBV11-2
CDR3 protein: ASSPQGYGYT

J gene: TRBJ1-6
V gene: TRBV29-1
CDR3 protein: SVGDSFNSPLH

J gene: TRBJ2-3
V gene: TRBV20-1
CDR3 protein: SARDRSGRGTDTQY

J gene: TRBJ1-1
V gene: TRBV29-1
CDR3 protein: SVYSGQSPEAF

J gene: TRBJ2-5
V gene: TRBV12-3/TRBV12-4
CDR3 protein: ASSFESVYRGSSQY

J gene: TRBJ1-1
V gene: TRBV7-2
CDR3 protein: ASSLALSGGRTEAF

J gene: TRBJ2-3
V gene: TRBV12-3/TRBV12-4
CDR3 protein: ASSLRSTDTQY

J gene: TRBJ2-6
V gene: TRBV7-9
CDR3 protein: ASSPSNPTPRA

J gene: TRBJ2-2
V gene: TRBV29-1
CDR3 protein: SVELAGVPGPTGELF

J gene: TRBJ2-1
V gene: TRBV7-2
CDR3 protein: ASSPTGHEQF

J gene: TRBJ2-7
V gene: TRBV4-2
CDR3 protein: ASSPKKGFYEQY

J gene: TRBJ1-2
V gene: TRBV7-2
CDR3 protein: ASSLVPYGYT

J gene: TRBJ1-3
V gene: TRBV7-3
CDR3 protein: ASSLTGGDTIY

J gene: TRBJ2-5
V gene: TRBV7-6
CDR3 protein: ASELGLGGTQY

J gene: TRBJ1-5
V gene: TRBV2
CDR3 protein: ASSEGTGGSKGNQPQH

J gene: TRBJ1-1
V gene: TRBV6-1
CDR3 protein: ASRAPGLNTEAF